The source of this T cell receptor beta chain is a study of early T cells in non-severe SARS-CoV-2 infection. Study background: Whole-blood bulk RNA, unsorted, was sequenced, and chains were unpaired. Study observations and caveats: VDJdb-based matching was biased toward anti-spike CD8 responses and missed private and CD4 specificities.

This clonotype was detected many times. The antigen is undetermined. In the library, individual cDNA molecules carried attached unique molecular identifiers. TCRdb fed the 5' RACE reads into MiXCR, producing one record per CDR3 protein. This table has about 60,000 distinct CDR3 sequences, 8% to 10% appearing once. Per the germline V gene, CDR1 is GTSNPN and CDR2 is SVGIG (reference sequence). CDR3 length: 13 residues. With 2 bases removed from V and 4 bases from J, the gap between germline ends came to 11 bases. The receptor was derived from an adult who was a healthcare worker with PCR-confirmed SARS-CoV-2 infection or an uninfected control (not recorded which). The J gene is TRBJ1-1, the V gene TRBV30; D call uncertain. The material sequenced was whole blood. The CDR3 DNA sequence: TGTGCCTGGAGTACGGGGAGCGTCACTGAAGCTTTCTTT. Encoded protein: CAWSTGSVTEAFF. Full variable domain (remainder filled in from reference TRBV30 and TRBJ1-1): SQTIHQWPATLVQPVGSPLSLECTVEGTSNPNLYWYRQAAGRGLQLLFYSVGIGQISSEVPQNLSASRPQDRQFILSSKKLLLSDSGFYLCAWSTGSVTEAFFGQGTRLTVV.